This note documents a single T cell receptor (beta chain) sequence. These data are taken from a study of T cells in tumors after PD-1 blockade. Overall study: During anti-PD-1 treatment, some patients continued daily vismodegib 150 mg.

V lost 3 bases to trimming and J lost 6 bases, with 10 bases between them. The CDR3 length is 13 residues. The V gene's germline CDR1 is SGHRS and CDR2 YFSETQ. Produced via immunoSEQ multiplex PCR; TCRdb's table is partial and in-frame only. The sample contains 13,000 to 15,000 clones, over 75% of which appear only once. The sample in question was PBMCs, obtained after anti-PD-1 treatment. The clonotype originates from a human donor with basal cell carcinoma. The V gene is TRBV5-1, the J gene TRBJ1-5; D is unclear. CDR3 in DNA: TGCGCCAGCAGCTATTCTGGGTCTCAGCCCCAGCATTTT. Translation: CASSYSGSQPQHF.